The present TCR beta chain was sequenced within a study of T-cell memory formation after mild COVID-19 (dated by TCRdb to the early 2020s). For the wider study: TCR sequence clusters from the two donors were largely donor specific. In a couple of donors, T-cell clones that expanded and contracted after mild COVID-19 were followed by sequencing TCRalpha and TCRbeta repertoires longitudinally. The cohort comprised two young, previously healthy adult volunteers, one female and one male.

What the work shows at the level of the full study, not this receptor alone: Balanced CD4/CD8 phenotypes were observed for clones contracting from day 15 to 85, whereas a bias towards CD4+ was observed for a second wave of clones expanding from day 15 to 37. Some responding clones were detected in pre-infection memory, which suggested that pre-existing cross-reactive memory T cells had joined the SARS-CoV-2 response. Whether the second-wave clones peaking on day 37 were SARS-CoV-2 specific was not confirmed. Contracting CD4+ clones were found mainly in CM and EM memory subsets, while CD8+ clones were enriched in EMRA. The study covered only two mild cases, and larger cohorts including severe cases with pre-infection samples were considered necessary.

Ten or more counts support this clonotype. The antigen this receptor binds is unknown. Base qualities were left out, and no much larger clone turns up one base away. This sample was sequenced with an Illumina NovaSeq 6000. Using 5'RACE with constant-segment primers, TCRalpha and TCRbeta cDNA libraries were constructed, with sample barcodes and unique molecular identifiers added in the process. RNA was extracted from every sample with Trizol reagent. The libraries were amplified in two PCR steps, and the second step added a second sample barcode and Illumina TruSeq adapters. Sequencing of the libraries was done on an Illumina NovaSeq, producing 2 x 150 bp paired-end reads. As for the authors' bioinformatics: Reads were demultiplexed and collapsed into UMI-guided consensus sequences with migec v1.2.7. Using mixcr v2.1.11, the UMI consensuses were aligned to TRA and TRB V and J templates and assembled into clonotypes. Clonotypes were classified as expanded or contracted when called significant by both edgeR and NoisET, with noise models trained on biological replicates. For edgeR calls, the cutoffs were a false discovery rate-adjusted p below 0.01 and a log2 fold-change threshold of 1. As an exploratory analysis of dynamics, PCA with hierarchical clustering was applied to max-normalized trajectories of the 1000 most abundant clonotypes. The CD4 or CD8 phenotype of responding clones was assigned using the separately sequenced CD4+ and CD8+ repertoires. TCRdb applied fastp at Q25 and MiXCR to the public reads, then kept only in-frame beta chains. Rows are unified per CDR3 protein, each entry keeping the most common DNA and genes. These V and J calls are TCRdb output, not the study's own analysis. The sample yields roughly 320,000 distinct CDR3 sequences; around 28% were counted once. The ten largest clones capture approximately 15% of the sample.

The junction carries 6 bases between V and J, which are trimmed by 3 bases and 4 bases respectively. Its CDR3 holds 12 amino acids, cysteine through phenylalanine. Solely the CDR3 DNA is kept, with 36 bases framed from the first base. PBMCs were isolated by Ficoll-Paque density gradient centrifugation. The TCR sequence derives from an adult woman who had mild COVID-19 (a few samples of this study predate the infection). The sample titles of this study are shuffled in the database, so cell type and time point are left out; the donor was told from shared clones. Sequencing used PBMCs or a T cell subset sorted from them (not recorded which). The chain couples TRBV12-3 or TRBV12-4 to TRBJ2-5; confidence is insufficient to name the D gene. At the DNA level, the sequence is TGTGCCAGCAGTTTGACGGTAGAGACCCAGTACTTC. This encodes CASSLTVETQYF.